Listed below are T cell receptor beta chains from one sample, sequenced in a study of shared T cell receptors in the human thymus. Libraries were prepared by immunoSEQ multiplex PCR; TCRdb keeps only in-frame clonotypes and omits some of them. In the table there are approximately 490,000 clones, around three quarters of which are singletons. This sample was also put to use in a study of human thymus T cells.

The sequenced sample consisted of thymocytes. The source is a boy under three years old with a congenital heart defect. Both conserved end residues are trimmed from each CDR3. Some rows mark clone size as missing; the rest say once, few, many or name a class of expanded clone.

>TRBV5-6|TRBJ2-3|NA
ASSLAASGSENTDTQY
>TRBV7-9|TRBJ2-7|NA
ASSIGTGTAYEQY
>TRBV4-1|TRBJ2-5|NA
ASSQEGGEETQY
>TRBV6-5|TRBJ2-1|NA
ASSYGTSGRYNEQF
>TRBV7-2|TRBJ2-5|NA
ASSSRFYSGTGQKETQY
>TRBV6-1|TRBJ2-7|NA
ASSGLPGVRHEQY
>TRBV6-1|TRBJ2-7|NA
ASRGTEAGEQY
>TRBV6-6|TRBJ1-4|few
ASSFRVGNEKLF
>TRBV7-8|TRBJ2-7|NA
ASRTMGGRAVNEQY
>TRBV30|TRBJ1-2|NA
AWKNPGQGDYGYT
>TRBV28|TRBJ2-7|NA
ASDRGIRYEQY
>TRBV7-8|TRBJ2-2|NA
ASSPRREGELF
>TRBV5-1|TRBJ2-3|NA
ASSLGGGLTDTQY
>TRBV25-1|TRBJ2-7|NA
ASSEWGDSYEQY
>TRBV14|TRBJ2-5|NA
ASSHYGQGKETQY
>TRBV19|TRBJ2-7|once
ASSIYLGWQGADYEQY
>TRBV4-1|TRBJ2-7|NA
ASSLAGGPSEQY